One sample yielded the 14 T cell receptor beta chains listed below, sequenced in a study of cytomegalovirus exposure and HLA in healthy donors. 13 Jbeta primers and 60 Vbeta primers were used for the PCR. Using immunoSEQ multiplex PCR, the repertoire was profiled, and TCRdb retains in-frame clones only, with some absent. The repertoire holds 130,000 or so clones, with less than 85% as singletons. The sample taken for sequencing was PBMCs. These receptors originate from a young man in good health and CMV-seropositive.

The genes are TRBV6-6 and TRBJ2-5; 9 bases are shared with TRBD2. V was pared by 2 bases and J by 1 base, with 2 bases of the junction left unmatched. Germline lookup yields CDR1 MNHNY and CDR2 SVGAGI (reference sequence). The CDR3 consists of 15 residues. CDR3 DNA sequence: TGTGCCAGCAGTTACCCGACTAGCGGCCAAGAGACCCAGTACTTC. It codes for CASSYPTSGQETQYF.

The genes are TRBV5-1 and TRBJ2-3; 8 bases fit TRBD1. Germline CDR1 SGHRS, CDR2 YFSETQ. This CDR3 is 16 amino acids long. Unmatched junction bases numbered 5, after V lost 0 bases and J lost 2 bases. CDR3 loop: CASSLGSGGVTDTQYF. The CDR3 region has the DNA TGCGCCAGCAGCTTGGGTTCAGGGGGCGTCACAGATACGCAGTATTTT.

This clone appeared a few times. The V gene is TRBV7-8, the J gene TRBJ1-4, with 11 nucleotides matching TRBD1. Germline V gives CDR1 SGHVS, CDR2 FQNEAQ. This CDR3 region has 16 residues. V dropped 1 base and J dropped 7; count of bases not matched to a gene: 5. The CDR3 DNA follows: TGTGCCAGCAGCTTAGATGCGGGACAGGGGGGTGAAAAACTGTTTTTT. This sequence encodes CASSLDAGQGGEKLFF.

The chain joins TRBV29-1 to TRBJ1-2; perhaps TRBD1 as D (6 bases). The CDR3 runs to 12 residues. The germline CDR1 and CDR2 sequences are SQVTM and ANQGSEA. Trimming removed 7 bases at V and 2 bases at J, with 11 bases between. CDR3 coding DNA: TGCAGCGCCCCGACAGGCAACTATGGCTACACCTTC. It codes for CSAPTGNYGYTF.

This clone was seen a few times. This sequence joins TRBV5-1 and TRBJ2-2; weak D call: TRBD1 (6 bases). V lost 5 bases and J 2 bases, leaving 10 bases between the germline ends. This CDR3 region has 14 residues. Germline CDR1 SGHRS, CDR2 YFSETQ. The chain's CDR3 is CASRPDSNTGELFF. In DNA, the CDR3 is TGCGCCAGCAGACCGGACAGTAACACCGGGGAGCTGTTTTTT.

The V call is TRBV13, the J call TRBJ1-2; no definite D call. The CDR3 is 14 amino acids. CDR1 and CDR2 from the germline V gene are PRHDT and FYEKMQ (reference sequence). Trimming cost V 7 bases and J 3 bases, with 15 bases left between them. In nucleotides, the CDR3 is TGTGCCAGCACCACCTCAGGCTTGGACTATGGCTACACCTTC. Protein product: CASTTSGLDYGYTF. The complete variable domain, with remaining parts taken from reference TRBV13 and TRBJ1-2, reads AAGVIQSPRHLIKEKRETATLKCYPIPRHDTVYWYQQGPGQDPQFLISFYEKMQSDKGSIPDRFSAQQFSDYHSELNMSSLELGDSALYFCASTTSGLDYGYTFGSGTRLTVV.

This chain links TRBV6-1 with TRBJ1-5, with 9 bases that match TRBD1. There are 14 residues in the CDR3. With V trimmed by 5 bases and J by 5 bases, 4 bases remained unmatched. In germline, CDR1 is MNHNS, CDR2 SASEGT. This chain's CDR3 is CASSIRDRDQPQHF. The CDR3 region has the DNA TGTGCCAGCAGTATCCGGGACAGGGATCAGCCCCAGCATTTT.

Written as DNA, the CDR3 is TGTGCCAGCAGTCCCGGACTCACTAGCTCCTACAATGAGCAGTTCTTC. The encoded protein is CASSPGLTSSYNEQFF. The chain uses TRBV9 and TRBJ2-1; D may be TRBD2 (5 bases). The germline V gene encodes CDR1 SGDLS and CDR2 YYNGEE. This CDR3 comprises 16 residues. Trimming pared 5 bases from V and 0 bases from J, leaving 15 bases between.

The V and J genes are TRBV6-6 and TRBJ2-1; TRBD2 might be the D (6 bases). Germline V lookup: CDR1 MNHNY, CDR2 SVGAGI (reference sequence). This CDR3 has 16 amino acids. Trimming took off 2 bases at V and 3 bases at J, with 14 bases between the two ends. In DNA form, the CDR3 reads TGTGCCAGCAGTTACCCCTCGGGACTCAACTACAATGAGCAGTTCTTC. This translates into CASSYPSGLNYNEQFF.

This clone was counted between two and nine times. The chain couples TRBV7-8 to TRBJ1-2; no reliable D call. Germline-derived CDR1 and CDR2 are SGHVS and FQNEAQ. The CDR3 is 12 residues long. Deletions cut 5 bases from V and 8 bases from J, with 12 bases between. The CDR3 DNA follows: TGTGCCAGCAGCCCTCGCGACGGGGGCTACACCTTC. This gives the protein CASSPRDGGYTF.

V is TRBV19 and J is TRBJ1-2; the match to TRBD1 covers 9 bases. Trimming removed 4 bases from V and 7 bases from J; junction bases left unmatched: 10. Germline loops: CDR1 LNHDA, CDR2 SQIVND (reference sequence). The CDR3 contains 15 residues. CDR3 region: CASSTPGQGLGGYTF. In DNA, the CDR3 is TGTGCCAGTAGTACACCGGGACAGGGTCTCGGTGGCTACACCTTC.

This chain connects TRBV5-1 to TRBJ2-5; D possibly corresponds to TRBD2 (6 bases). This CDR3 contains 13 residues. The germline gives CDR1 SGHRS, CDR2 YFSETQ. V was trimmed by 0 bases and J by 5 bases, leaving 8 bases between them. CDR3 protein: CASSLEGRETQYF. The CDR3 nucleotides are TGCGCCAGCAGCTTGGAAGGGAGGGAGACCCAGTACTTC.

CDR3 nucleotides: TGTGCCTGGAGTGGACTAGCGGGACAAACCTACAATGAGCAGTTCTTC. Amino acid sequence: CAWSGLAGQTYNEQFF. The chain uses TRBV30 and TRBJ2-1; 11 bases fit TRBD2. The germline CDR1 and CDR2 sequences are GTSNPN and SVGIG (reference sequence). There are 16 residues in the CDR3. The trim removed 1 base at V and 2 bases at J, leaving 4 bases unmatched.

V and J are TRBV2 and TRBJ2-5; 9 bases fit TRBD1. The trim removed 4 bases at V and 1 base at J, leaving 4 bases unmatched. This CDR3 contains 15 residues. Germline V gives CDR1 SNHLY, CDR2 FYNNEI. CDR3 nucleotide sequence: TGTGCCAGCAGTGGGACAGGGGTGGGCCAAGAGACCCAGTACTTC. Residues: CASSGTGVGQETQYF.